Sequencing of this T cell receptor beta chain was carried out in a study of cytomegalovirus exposure and HLA in healthy donors. Study observations and caveats: CMV antigen specificity of three CMV-associated chains was confirmed in vitro. Rare TCR sequences dominated, though some public TCRs recurred in many donors. The study listed roughly 160 cytomegalovirus-associated TCR beta chains.

In regard to this clone: As yet, its antigen is unknown.

Among the 90 to 150 subjects of the validation cohort, separate from the approximately 700-subject first cohort, were the donors. Sequencing was performed with immunoSEQ multiplex PCR; in TCRdb, only in-frame clones are kept and a portion is missing. The table lists approximately 59,000 clones, 85% to 95% of them singletons. The CDR3 runs 17 residues. Germline lookup yields CDR1 MDHEN and CDR2 SYDVKM. Trimming stripped 8 bases from V and 0 bases from J, with 17 bases between. The sequencing sample was made of PBMCs. The source is a man younger than 35 in good health and CMV-seropositive. This rearrangement joins TRBV28 to TRBJ2-6; D perhaps matches TRBD1 (6 bases). CDR3 in DNA: TGTGCCAGCGTGGGTGGGGACACCCCCTCTGGGGCCAACGTCCTGACTTTC. Encoded protein: CASVGGDTPSGANVLTF.